The entry below gives a single TCR beta chain sequence along with its context. Its specificity is not known. According to the study, TCR beta libraries were built with iRepertoire HTBI primers and CDR3-region Arm-PCR. Using its own MiXCR run on the multiplex PCR reads, TCRdb lists one record per CDR3 protein. The sample lists around 500,000 distinct CDR3 sequences; more than 10% were seen once. The data are from a study of regulatory T cells in long-lasting Graves disease. Time point reported: newly diagnosed GD, antithyroid drugs for less than 3 months. There was RNA extracted from PBMCs, and the TCR library was made from it. A peripheral blood sample, roughly 9.8 milliliters in volume, was drawn into EDTA tubes. This CDR3 has 12 amino acids. Per the germline V gene, CDR1 is ENHRY and CDR2 is SYGVKD. V was pared by 10 bases and J by 6 bases, with 9 bases of the junction left unmatched. Study-level results: Shared public clonotypes totalled about 2,600 in persistent patients, compared with 966 in new patients.

These sequences were also reported in another study, on T cells in Graves' hyperthyroidism and ophthalmopathy.

The sample here was peripheral blood mononuclear cells (PBMCs), taken at new diagnosis, from a patient treated with antithyroid drugs. This chain connects TRBV10-3 to TRBJ2-7, with 7 nucleotides matching TRBD1. This TCR was recovered from a woman aged 25 to 39 with Graves disease. The CDR3: CASRQGVSEQYF. The CDR3 nucleotides read TGTGCCAGCAGACAGGGTGTCAGCGAGCAGTACTTC.